The text below deals with one TCR beta chain. The data originate from a study of blood T cell repertoires in COVID-19. Study details: Samples taken during acute and convalescent COVID-19 were collected in the United States, Italy and Spain. The cDNA or gDNA used as material had been derived from T cells, B-cell-depleted T cells, or PBMCs.

Losses at the gene ends were 4 bases for V and 6 bases for J; bases not matched to a gene: 6. In germline, CDR1 is MNHEY, CDR2 SMNVEV (reference sequence). There are 15 residues in the CDR3. Using immunoSEQ multiplex PCR, the repertoire was profiled, and TCRdb retains in-frame clones only, with some absent. The sample gives some 210,000 clones, more than 85% of which show up once; 0.82% is in the top ten. Patients in Seattle were enrolled during active infection, then followed longitudinally. The sequenced sample was peripheral blood. V gene TRBV27 combines with J gene TRBJ2-1; TRBD1 agrees at 10 bases. The sequence came from a man in his sixties with COVID-19, enrolled during active disease. The CDR3 coding sequence is TGTGCCAGCAGTTCTCCGGGACAGGGGCTCAATGAGCAGTTCTTC. This sequence encodes CASSSPGQGLNEQFF.